This entry concerns a single TCR beta chain. The source of the sample is a study of CD8 T cells in Susac syndrome. It was negative isolation that provided the CD8+ and CD4+ T cells, whereas TEMRA cells were enriched by FACS. Random hexamers were used to reverse transcribe the RNA input (about 0.5 to 1 ug). Each CDR3 protein is one row after TCRdb ran MiXCR on the immunoSEQ multiplex PCR reads. The table includes some 200,000 distinct CDR3 sequences, roughly 96% detected once. Looked up from germline, CDR1 is DFQATT and CDR2 is SNEGSKA (reference sequence). The J segment lost 4 bases and the V segment lost 0 bases, leaving 6 bases of the junction unmatched. This CDR3 has 15 residues.

The TCR sequence derives from a human donor with multiple sclerosis. The sequencing input was CD4+ T cells from PBMCs. V is TRBV20-1 and J is TRBJ2-1, with 7 nucleotides matching TRBD2. The CDR3 sequence: CSARDWLAEYNEQFF. The CDR3 DNA sequence: TGCAGTGCTAGAGATTGGCTAGCGGAGTACAATGAGCAGTTCTTC.